This paragraph covers one T cell receptor beta chain sequence. Its target is not known. This CDR3 region has 18 residues. The V gene's germline CDR1 is SEHNR and CDR2 FQNEAQ (reference sequence). Trimming removed 5 bases at V and 3 bases at J, with 26 bases between. The table came from immunoSEQ multiplex PCR; TCRdb's copy has only in-frame clones and leaves some out. The sample carries about 16,000 clones, about 78% recorded once. The sample originates from a study of neoadjuvant anti-PD-1 for oral cavity cancer. Study as a whole: Nivolumab at 3 mg/kg was mostly given biweekly, three to four doses, pre-surgery. Patients without progression got a fourth dose around day 43. Study-level points and caveats: TCR analyses covered only a few patients per response group.

PBMCs were not maintained or expanded in culture before analysis. V gene TRBV7-9 combines with J gene TRBJ2-7; D may correspond to TRBD1 or TRBD2 (5 bases each). Sequencing used PBMCs, obtained before nivolumab (anti-PD-1) treatment. The receptor comes from a person aged 40 to 85 with oral cavity squamous cell carcinoma. The CDR3 loop reads CASSGEGFRGPIIYEQYF. The CDR3 DNA sequence: TGTGCCAGCAGCGGAGAGGGGTTTAGGGGCCCGATTATCTACGAGCAGTACTTC. Full variable domain (outside the CDR3, taken from reference TRBV7-9 and TRBJ2-7): DTGVSQNPRHKITKRGQNVTFRCDPISEHNRLYWYRQTLGQGPEFLTYFQNEAQLEKSRLLSDRFSAERPKGSFSTLEIQRTEQGDSAMYLCASSGEGFRGPIIYEQYFGPGTRLTVT.